Given below is one T cell receptor beta chain in context. No antigen is known for it. The CDR3 has 14 amino acids. Germline assignment: CDR1 SSHAT and CDR2 FNYEAQ (reference sequence). The ends lost 3 bases at V and 9 bases at J; junction bases unmatched: 8. Clones were sequenced by immunoSEQ multiplex PCR, and TCRdb holds only the in-frame ones, with some missing. In the table there are tens of thousands of clones, about 96% of which are singletons. This specimen comes from a study of T cells in tuberculosis. Findings and limits, study-wide: Smaller distances to GMM-specific TCRs suggested their expansion in active tuberculosis. Smaller alpha distances in active tuberculosis partly reflected shorter CDR3-alpha lengths.

This TCR derives from a donor aged 10 to 29 with latent tuberculosis or without tuberculosis infection. J is TRBJ2-1 and V is TRBV7-7; 7 bases are a match to TRBD2. The material sequenced was PBMCs. The CDR3 DNA sequence: TGTGCCAGCAGCTTTGCGGGGGACCAAGGTGAGCAGTTCTTC. Translation gives CASSFAGDQGEQFF.